Listed here is a single TCR beta chain. The target of this receptor is not known. Base qualities are missing; no much larger clone stands one base away. The germline V gene encodes CDR1 GTSNPN and CDR2 SVGIG (reference sequence). The trim is 0 bases for V and 12 bases for J, with a gap of 24 bases between the germline ends. The CDR3 numbers 15 residues from cysteine through phenylalanine. Only CDR3 DNA remains: 45 bases, in frame from the first base. CD4+ T cells from unexposed donors were collected before the COVID-19 pandemic (2011-2018). Naive and memory CD4+ T cells were separated from cryopreserved PBMCs by first enriching for CD4 and then performing EasySep naive CD4+ T cell enrichment. The leukapheresis product for the unexposed donors was obtained through commercial purchase. Ficoll-Paque PLUS gradient centrifugation was used to isolate PBMCs from either whole blood or leukapheresis product. PBMCs were either cryopreserved at -140°C or used fresh in the expansion assay. The QIAamp Micro DNA Kit was used to extract genomic DNA from the CD4+ T cells.

This sample is drawn from a study of CD4 T cells in relation to SARS-CoV-2 and coronaviruses (dated by TCRdb to the early 2020s). At the level of the whole study: Patient-derived lymphoblastoid cell lines were used to map the HLA restriction of shared crossreactive spike epitopes. The study assessed, at the TCR clonotype level, memory CD4+ T cell crossreactivity between SARS-CoV-2 and common cold coronavirus spike proteins. The Adaptive Biotechnologies TCR-sequencing kit was used for samples from three pre-COVID donors and for the naive versus memory experiments, whereas the other data were Illumina-based. A different, Illumina-based TCR-beta assay was used to sequence expansion assays from other donors in the study. The investigation overall reported the following: Compared with monoreactive clones, crossreactive clones had significantly weaker SARS-CoV-2-driven expansion, a result consistent with antigenic imprinting. Around three fifths of donors had memory CD4+ clonotypes that crossrecognized SARS-CoV-2 and at least one common cold coronavirus spike. Naive versus memory sequencing indicated the assay detects memory recall responses rather than primary responses primed during culture. No donor contributed both pre-pandemic and post-infection samples, which limited tracing the source of pre-existing responses. Because the crossreactivity analysis focused on spike protein, crossreactivity against other viral proteins was not assessed. Small numbers of patients and of tested TCRs were a limitation of the study.

Deep-resolution immunoSEQ TCR-beta sequencing was performed on DNA from uncultured naive and memory CD4+ T cells. The paper's data handling went like this. During preprocessing, nonproductive sequences were removed, as were CDR3s that did not start with C, did not end with F or W, or were shorter than 7 amino acids. Cultured and uncultured naive and memory CD4+ repertoires were searched for previously identified spike- and CEF-reactive CDR3s. CDR3 homology was quantified as pairwise Levenshtein distance, calculated with the stringdist R package after three terminal residues were trimmed from each end. The immuneACCESS repertoire file appears here via TCRdb, limited to in-frame rearrangements. These files lack a portion of the clones; in checked studies, under half of the deficit traces to unresolved V genes, and the cause of the others is not known. Clone size and V and J calls were adopted from that table, with D and trimming inferred from the DNA. In all, the sample holds about 59,000 clones, and roughly 85% of those were seen once. The ten largest make up under 1.5% of the sample.

The specimen sequenced was memory CD4+ T cells from PBMCs. The sample's cell subset or site label, in plain terms: memory (non-naive) CD4+ T cells. This sequence originates from a human donor in good health. Recombination connected TRBV30 to TRBJ2-7; the D gene may be TRBD1 or TRBD2, since each aligns over 6 bases. The CDR3 protein sequence reads: CAWSVLGSGGRVLYF. The DNA is as follows: TGTGCCTGGAGTGTACTCGGAAGTGGGGGGCGGGTGCTGTACTTC. Beyond the CDR3, the reference TRBV30 and TRBJ2-7 genes provide the residues; the full variable domain reads: SQTIHQWPATLVQPVGSPLSLECTVEGTSNPNLYWYRQAAGRGLQLLFYSVGIGQISSEVPQNLSASRPQDRQFILSSKKLLLSDSGFYLCAWSVLGSGGRVLYFGPGTRLTVT.